This T cell receptor beta chain is from a study of blood T cell repertoires in COVID-19. Study context: Acute and convalescent COVID-19 specimens originated in the United States, Italy and Spain. The analysed material was cDNA or gDNA that came from T cells, B-cell-depleted T cells, or PBMCs.

With regard to this clone: Sequence at one end of the junction differs from germline and may be a read error.

Original analysis: The authors estimated nucleated cell counts from reference gene primer amplification. Data came from immunoSEQ multiplex PCR; TCRdb stores just in-frame clones and leaves some out. The DNA gave D and trimming, while V, J and clone size come from that table. The sample consists of 410,000 or so clones, 86% of them appearing once. This sequence was found in a woman between 25 and 40 years old with active or convalescent COVID-19. Material: peripheral blood.

The CDR3 DNA reads as TGCGCCAGCAGCCAAGTCGGGCTAGCGGGAAAGAACTTC. Protein product: CASSQVGLAGKNF. The rearrangement uses TRBV4-1 and TRBJ2-5; 9 bases agree with TRBD2. The CDR3 consists of 13 residues. From germline, CDR1 is MGHRA and CDR2 YSYEKL.